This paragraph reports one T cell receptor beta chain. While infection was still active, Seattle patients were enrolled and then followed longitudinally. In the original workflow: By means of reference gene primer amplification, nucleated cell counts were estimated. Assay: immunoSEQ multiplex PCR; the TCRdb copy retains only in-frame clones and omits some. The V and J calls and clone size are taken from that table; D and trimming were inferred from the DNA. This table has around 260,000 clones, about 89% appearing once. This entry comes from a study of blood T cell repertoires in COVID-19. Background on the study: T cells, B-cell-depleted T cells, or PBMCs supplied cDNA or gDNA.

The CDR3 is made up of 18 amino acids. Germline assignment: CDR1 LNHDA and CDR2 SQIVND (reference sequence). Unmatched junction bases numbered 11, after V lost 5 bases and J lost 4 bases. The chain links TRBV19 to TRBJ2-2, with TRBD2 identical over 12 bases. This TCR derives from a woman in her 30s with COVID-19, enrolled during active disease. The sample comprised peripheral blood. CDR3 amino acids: CASSPSSGRAVATGELFF. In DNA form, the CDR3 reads TGTGCCAGTAGTCCATCTAGCGGGAGGGCCGTGGCCACCGGGGAGCTGTTTTTT.